This T cell receptor (beta chain) was recorded in a study of vaccination effects on CD4 cells after COVID-19. Sequencing in the ViraFEST assay came after antigen-specific CD4+ T cells had been expanded with viral peptide pools, which were used to stimulate PBMC. Isolating CD4+ T cells followed approximately 9 days of culture. The person had PCR-confirmed SARS-CoV-2 infection between March and December 2020. Fresh IL-2-containing medium replaced half the medium on days 3 and 7. Note on this clone: The antigen remains unidentified.

Study observations and caveats: Spike-reactive clones in convalescents after vaccination were chiefly newly vaccine-induced. Whether induced by infection or by vaccine, clones showed marked clonal contraction late after vaccination.

Method: immunoSEQ multiplex PCR; TCRdb's copy keeps in-frame clones and lacks some. The sample records more than 35,000 clones, approximately 72% being singletons. This TCR was sampled from a human donor who had a prior SARS-CoV-2 infection. Sequenced material: CD4+ T cells from PBMCs cultured with a peptide pool, taken before COVID-19 vaccination.

The CDR3 region has the DNA TGTGCCAGCAGTGGTGACACAACTAATGAAAAACTGTTTTTT. It specifies CASSGDTTNEKLFF. The chain combines TRBV3-1 (or the pseudogene TRBV3-2) with TRBJ1-4, with unresolved D. The CDR3 sequence is 14 residues long. Germline assignment: CDR1 LGHDT and CDR2 YNNKEL (reference sequence). The V end was cut by 6 bases, the J end by 0 bases, with 8 bases between.